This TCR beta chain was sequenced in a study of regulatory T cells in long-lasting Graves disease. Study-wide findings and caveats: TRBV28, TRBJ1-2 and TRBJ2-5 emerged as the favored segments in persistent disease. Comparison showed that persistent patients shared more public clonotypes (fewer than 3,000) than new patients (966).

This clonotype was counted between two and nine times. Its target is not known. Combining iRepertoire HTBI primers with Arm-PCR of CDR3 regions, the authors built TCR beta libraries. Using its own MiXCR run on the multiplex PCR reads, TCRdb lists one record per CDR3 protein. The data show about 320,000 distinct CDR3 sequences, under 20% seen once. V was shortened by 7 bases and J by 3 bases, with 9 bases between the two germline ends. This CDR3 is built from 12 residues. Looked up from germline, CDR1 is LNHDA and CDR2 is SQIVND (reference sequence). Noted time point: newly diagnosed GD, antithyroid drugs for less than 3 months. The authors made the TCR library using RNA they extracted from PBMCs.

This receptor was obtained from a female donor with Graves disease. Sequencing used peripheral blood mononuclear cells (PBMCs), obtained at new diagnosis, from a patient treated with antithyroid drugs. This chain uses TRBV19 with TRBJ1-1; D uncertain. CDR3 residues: CASMGMDTEAFF. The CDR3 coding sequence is TGTGCCAGTATGGGTATGGACACTGAAGCTTTCTTT.